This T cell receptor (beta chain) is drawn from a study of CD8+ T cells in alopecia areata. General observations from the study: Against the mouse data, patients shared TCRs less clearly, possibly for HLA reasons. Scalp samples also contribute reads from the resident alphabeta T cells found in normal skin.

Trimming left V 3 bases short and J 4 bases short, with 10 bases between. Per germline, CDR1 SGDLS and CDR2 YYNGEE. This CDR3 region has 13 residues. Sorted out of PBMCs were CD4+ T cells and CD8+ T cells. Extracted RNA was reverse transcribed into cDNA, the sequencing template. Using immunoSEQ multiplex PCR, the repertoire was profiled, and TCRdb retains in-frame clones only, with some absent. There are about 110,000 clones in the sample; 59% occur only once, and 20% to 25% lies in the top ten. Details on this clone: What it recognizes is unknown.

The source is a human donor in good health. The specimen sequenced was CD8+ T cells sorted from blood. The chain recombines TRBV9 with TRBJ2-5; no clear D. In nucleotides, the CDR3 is TGTGCCAGCAGCGGGACGTGGGGAGAGACCCAGTACTTC. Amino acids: CASSGTWGETQYF.